This TCR beta chain derives from a study of blood T cells in healthy people across ages. In the study overall: About one barcoded TCR beta cDNA was captured per two T cells. Whole-study results and caveats: Bulk PBMC profiling left naive and antigen-experienced comparisons inconclusive.

The CDR3 has 17 residues. Germline lookup yields CDR1 LGHNA and CDR2 YNFKEQ. J lost 5 bases, V lost 0 bases, and 7 bases had no gene match. It was with a sample-barcoded 5' primer and a J-beta primer mix that a second PCR of roughly 7 to 12 cycles was run. Every sample returned 2.5 million or more CDR3-containing paired-end reads. TCRdb independently ran MiXCR on the 5' RACE reads; one entry per CDR3 protein. The profile shows about 640,000 distinct CDR3 sequences, about 53% of them singletons. Each donor supplied around 9.6 milliliters of peripheral blood. For this clonotype: The antigen is undetermined.

The clonotype comes from a man aged 55 to 70 in good health. Sequenced material: blood. The rearrangement uses TRBV4-2 and TRBJ2-5, with 12 bases matching TRBD2. The CDR3 spells CASSQDGLAGGLETQYF. The CDR3 nucleotides are TGTGCCAGCAGCCAAGATGGGCTAGCGGGGGGGCTTGAGACCCAGTACTTC.